These T cell receptor beta chains were read from a single sample in a study of cytomegalovirus exposure and HLA in healthy donors. Profiled with immunoSEQ multiplex PCR; TCRdb holds only in-frame clones, not every one. The data show approximately 210,000 clones, with roughly four fifths seen just once and 9.5% to 13% held by the top ten. Sequenced sample: PBMCs. These receptors originate from a woman between 45 and 65 years old in good health and CMV-seropositive. Both conserved end residues are part of each CDR3. A D gene is named only where the DNA matches it firmly. The size entry is marked missing in some rows and otherwise reads once, few, many or a size class.

>TRBV14|TRBJ1-1|-|-
TGTGCCAGCAGCCAAGATGGTAGTCCTGAAGCTTTCTTT
CASSQDGSPEAFF
>TRBV25-1|TRBJ1-2|-|-
TGTGCCAGCAGTGAGGGGGGACTAGATGGCTACACCTTC
CASSEGGLDGYTF
>TRBV5-1|TRBJ1-3|-|-
TGCGCCAGCAGCTTGGACCCGAGGGGAAACACCATATATTTT
CASSLDPRGNTIYF
>TRBV7-9|TRBJ2-1|-|-
TGTGCCAGCAGCCCCGGGACTCTCTACAATGAGCAGTTCTTC
CASSPGTLYNEQFF
>TRBV5-6|TRBJ1-2|-|TRBD1
TGTGCCAGCAGCCCCCAGCTCGCGACAGGGGGTGGCTACACCTTC
CASSPQLATGGGYTF
>TRBV7-2|TRBJ2-7|few|TRBD1
TGTGCCAGCAGCCTAGACAGGGTCACCGACGAGCAGTACTTC
CASSLDRVTDEQYF
>TRBV6-6|TRBJ1-2|-|-
TGTGCCAGCAGCCCGAGCTATGGCTACACCTTC
CASSPSYGYTF
>TRBV30|TRBJ1-2|-|-
TGTGCCTGGAGCCGGAACTATGGCTACACCTTC
CAWSRNYGYTF
>TRBV13|TRBJ2-7|few|TRBD1
TGTGCCAGCAGCTTAAGGACAGGGCGGGACGAGCAGTACTTC
CASSLRTGRDEQYF
>TRBV7-2|TRBJ1-5|-|-
TGTGCCAGCAGCTTAGGTGTCAGGTATAGCAATCAGCCCCAGCATTTT
CASSLGVRYSNQPQHF
>TRBV5-5|TRBJ1-2|-|TRBD1
TGTGCCAGCAGCTTGTCCCAGGGGGCTTACTATGGCTACACCTTC
CASSLSQGAYYGYTF
>TRBV7-2|TRBJ1-2|-|-
TGTGCCAGCAGCTTAGTACGCGGTCTCGGGAGCGATGGCTACACCTTC
CASSLVRGLGSDGYTF
>TRBV6-1|TRBJ1-2|-|-
TGTGCCAGCACGGGGTTAGGCTATGGCTACACCTTC
CASTGLGYGYTF
>TRBV6-5|TRBJ1-5|-|-
TGTGCCAGCAGTTCGCAGGGTGGAGGGCAGCCCCAGCATTTT
CASSSQGGGQPQHF
>TRBV28|TRBJ2-1|-|-
TGTGCCAGCACCTTGGGACACAATGCGCAGTTCTTC
CASTLGHNAQFF
>TRBV7-8|TRBJ1-1|once|TRBD1
TGTGCCAGCAGCTTCATGGCGTTTCTGGGGGACAGGGATAGGAACACTGAAGCTTTCTTT
CASSFMAFLGDRDRNTEAFF
>TRBV27|TRBJ2-2|-|TRBD1
TGTGCCAGCAGTCCCGGGACAGGGACCACCGGGGAGCTGTTTTTT
CASSPGTGTTGELFF
>TRBV6-5|TRBJ1-1|-|-
TGTGCCAGCAGTTACAGGGGTTACACTGAAGCTTTCTTT
CASSYRGYTEAFF
>TRBV4-3|TRBJ2-1|-|TRBD1
TGCGCCAGCAGCCAAGGTCCCGGGACAGGAACCACCTACAATGAGCAGTTCTTC
CASSQGPGTGTTYNEQFF
>TRBV9|TRBJ1-1|-|TRBD1
TGTGCCAGCAGCGTAAGGGACAGGGAGTATACTGAAGCTTTCTTT
CASSVRDREYTEAFF
>TRBV6-5|TRBJ1-2|-|-
TGTGCCAGCAGGGCACAGGCGACCTATGGCTACACCTTC
CASRAQATYGYTF
>TRBV2|TRBJ1-5|-|-
TGTGCCAGCAGACCGGGGGGTTCGCTCCAGCATTTT
CASRPGGSLQHF
>TRBV2|TRBJ1-1|-|-
TGTGCCAGCAGTGCGTCGGGGAACACTGAAGCTTTCTTT
CASSASGNTEAFF
>TRBV5-1|TRBJ2-5|-|TRBD2
TGCGCCAGCAGCTTGGCGACTAGCGGGGGGGCCCAGTACTTC
CASSLATSGGAQYF
>TRBV5-1|TRBJ2-5|-|-
TGCGCCAGCAGCCCTGGCGGTCCCCAAGAGACCCAGTACTTC
CASSPGGPQETQYF
>TRBV19|TRBJ2-2|-|-
TGTGCCAGTAGAGGTCTAGGGAACACCGGGGAGCTGTTTTTT
CASRGLGNTGELFF
>TRBV28|TRBJ2-5|-|-
TGTGCCAGCAGTACAGGGTTGGAGACCCAGTACTTC
CASSTGLETQYF
>TRBV29-1|TRBJ2-3|-|TRBD2
TGCAGCGTTGAAGTGCAGACCTGGCGGGGGAGCACAGATACGCAGTATTTT
CSVEVQTWRGSTDTQYF
>TRBV29-1|TRBJ1-6|-|-
TGCAGCGTTGAAGAGGGGGCTGGGTCACCCCTCCACTTT
CSVEEGAGSPLHF
>TRBV18|TRBJ2-3|-|-
TGTGCCAGCTCACCCCCAGAGCCGGGACTCAGCACAGATACGCAGTATTTT
CASSPPEPGLSTDTQYF
>TRBV9|TRBJ2-5|-|-
TGTGCCAGCAGCGTTGAGGCGGGCCCGGGGACCCAGTACTTC
CASSVEAGPGTQYF
>TRBV7-9|TRBJ1-3|-|-
TGTGCCAGCAGCAAGCAAAACACCATATATTTT
CASSKQNTIYF
>TRBV11-1|TRBJ2-5|-|-
TGTGCCAGCAGCTTATTGGATCGCGGAGGGGAGACCCAGTACTTC
CASSLLDRGGETQYF
>TRBV19|TRBJ2-7|-|TRBD1
TGTGCCAGTAGTAGCACAGGGGCTTACGAGCAGTACTTC
CASSSTGAYEQYF
>TRBV6-5|TRBJ1-1|-|TRBD1
TGTGCCAGCAGTTACCCCAAACAGGGGAGGACTGAAGCTTTCTTT
CASSYPKQGRTEAFF
>TRBV7-9|TRBJ1-1|-|-
TGTGCCAGCAGCCCCATCCAGAACACTGAAGCTTTCTTT
CASSPIQNTEAFF
>TRBV5-4|TRBJ2-1|-|TRBD1
TGTGCCAGCAGCTCTCGGACAGGTTGGAGCGACAATGAGCAGTTCTTC
CASSSRTGWSDNEQFF
>TRBV2|TRBJ2-1|once|TRBD2
TGTGCCAGCAGCCTAGGACTAGCCCTGAATGAGCAGTTCTTC
CASSLGLALNEQFF
>TRBV7-9|TRBJ1-2|-|-
TGTGCCAGCAGCTTAACAGAGTCTAACTATGGCTACACCTTC
CASSLTESNYGYTF
>TRBV5-6|TRBJ1-2|-|-
TGTGCCAGCAGCAACCCGACGGGCTATGGCTACACCTTC
CASSNPTGYGYTF
>TRBV19|TRBJ1-2|-|-
TGTGCCAGTAGTATTTCGACAGGAAATGGCTACACCTTC
CASSISTGNGYTF
>TRBV2|TRBJ2-5|-|-
TGTGCCAGCTGGAGAAGCGTTGAGACCCAGTACTTC
CASWRSVETQYF
>TRBV30|TRBJ1-4|-|TRBD1
TGTGCCTGGACTCGGACAGGTGCAACTAATGAAAAACTGTTTTTT
CAWTRTGATNEKLFF
>TRBV4-2|TRBJ1-2|-|-
TGTGCCAGCAGCCAATCCCAGGGGAGCTATGGCTACACCTTC
CASSQSQGSYGYTF
>TRBV9|TRBJ2-2|once|TRBD1
TGTGCCAGCAGCGCTCGGCCGGGACAGGGAACCGGGGAGCTGTTTTTT
CASSARPGQGTGELFF
>TRBV27|TRBJ2-1|-|-
TGTGCCAGCAGTTCAGCCGGTGGGGGGGCGTTTAATGAGCAGTTCTTC
CASSSAGGGAFNEQFF
>TRBV5-1|TRBJ2-7|once|TRBD1
TGCGCCAGCAGCTTGGAGGTACAGGGGGCAGGGTACGAGCAGTACTTC
CASSLEVQGAGYEQYF
>TRBV6-1|TRBJ1-1|-|-
TGTGCCAGCAGTTCGACAGGGAACACTGAAGCTTTCTTT
CASSSTGNTEAFF
>TRBV5-1|TRBJ1-6|-|TRBD1
TGCGCCAGCAGCTTGGCGACAGGGGTGATGGGGGATTCACCCCTCCACTTT
CASSLATGVMGDSPLHF
>TRBV29-1|TRBJ2-3|-|-
TGCATCCCTACAGGGTTAGGCACAGATACGCAGTATTTT
CIPTGLGTDTQYF
>TRBV9|TRBJ1-1|few|-
TGTGCCAGCAGCGTAGCTATGAACACTGAAGCTTTCTTT
CASSVAMNTEAFF
>TRBV5-1|TRBJ1-1|-|-
TGCGCCAGCAGATCCCAGGGGAGCACTGAAGCTTTCTTT
CASRSQGSTEAFF
>TRBV12-5|TRBJ1-1|-|-
TGTGCTAGTGGTTTGGGTCAGGATTGGACTGAAGCTTTCTTT
CASGLGQDWTEAFF
>TRBV10-2|TRBJ1-2|-|-
TGCGCCAGCAGTGAAGGCAGGCCAAACTATGGCTACACCTTC
CASSEGRPNYGYTF
>TRBV7-2|TRBJ1-4|-|-
TGTGCCAGCAGCTTAGTGCAGGGGTGGTACGAAAAACTGTTTTTT
CASSLVQGWYEKLFF
>TRBV5-1|TRBJ2-7|-|-
TGCGCCAGCAGCCTCAGGGTCGGAGGGAAAAGTACTCACGAGCAGTACTTC
CASSLRVGGKSTHEQYF
>TRBV11-2|TRBJ2-3|-|TRBD2
TGTGCCAGCAGCTTACCGCCGGGGACTAGCGGGGGGGCGCCAGATACGCAGTATTTT
CASSLPPGTSGGAPDTQYF
>TRBV7-9|TRBJ2-7|-|-
TGTTCCAGCAGCTTAGGGGGGGTAAACGAGCAGTACTTC
CSSSLGGVNEQYF
>TRBV6-4|TRBJ2-3|-|TRBD1
TGTGCCAGCAGTATGGACAGGGGGGCAGATATGCAGTATTTT
CASSMDRGADMQYF
>TRBV28|TRBJ1-1|-|TRBD1
TGTGCCAGCAGTTTGGACAGGGACACTGAAGCTTTCTTT
CASSLDRDTEAFF